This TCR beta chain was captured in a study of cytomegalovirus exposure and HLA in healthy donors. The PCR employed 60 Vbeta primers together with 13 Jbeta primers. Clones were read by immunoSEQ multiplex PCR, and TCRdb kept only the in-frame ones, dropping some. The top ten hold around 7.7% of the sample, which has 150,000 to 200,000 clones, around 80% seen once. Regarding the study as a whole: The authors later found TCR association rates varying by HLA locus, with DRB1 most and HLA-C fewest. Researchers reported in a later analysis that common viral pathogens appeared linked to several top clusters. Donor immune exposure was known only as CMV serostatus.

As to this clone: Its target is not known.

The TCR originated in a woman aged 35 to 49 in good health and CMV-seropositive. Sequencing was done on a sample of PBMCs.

The chain's CDR3 is CASSHGQGVSEAFF. DNA of the CDR3: TGTGCCAGCAGCCACGGACAGGGGGTGTCTGAAGCTTTCTTT. This chain links TRBV7-6 with TRBJ1-1; 10 bases line up with TRBD1. The CDR3 has 14 amino acids. Germline CDR1 reads SGHVS; CDR2 reads FNYEAQ. V shed 5 bases and J 6 bases; nucleotides not matched to a gene: 6.